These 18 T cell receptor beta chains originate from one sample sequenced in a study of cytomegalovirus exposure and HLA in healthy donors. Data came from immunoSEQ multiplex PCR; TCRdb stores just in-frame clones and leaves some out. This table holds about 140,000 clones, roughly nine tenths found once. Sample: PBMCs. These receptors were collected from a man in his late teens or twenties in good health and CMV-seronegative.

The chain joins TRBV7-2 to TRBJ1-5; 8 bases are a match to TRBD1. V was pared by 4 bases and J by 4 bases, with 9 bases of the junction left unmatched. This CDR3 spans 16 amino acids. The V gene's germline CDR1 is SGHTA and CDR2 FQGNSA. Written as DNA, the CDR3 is TGTGCCAGCAGCTCACTAGGACAGGGCGCAAATCAGCCCCAGCATTTT. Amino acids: CASSSLGQGANQPQHF.

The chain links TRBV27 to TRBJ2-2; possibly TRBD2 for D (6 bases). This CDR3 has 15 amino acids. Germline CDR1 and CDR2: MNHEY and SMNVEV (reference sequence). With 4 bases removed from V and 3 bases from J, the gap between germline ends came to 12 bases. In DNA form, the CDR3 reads TGTGCCAGCAGTTACGGAGGGGTTCACACCGGGGAGCTGTTTTTT. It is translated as CASSYGGVHTGELFF.

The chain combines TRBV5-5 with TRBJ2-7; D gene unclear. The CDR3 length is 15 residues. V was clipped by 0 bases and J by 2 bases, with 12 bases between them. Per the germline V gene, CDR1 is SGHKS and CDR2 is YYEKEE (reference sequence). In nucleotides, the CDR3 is TGTGCCAGCAGCTTGGGCCAGGCGAAGGCCTACGAGCAGTACTTC. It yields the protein CASSLGQAKAYEQYF.

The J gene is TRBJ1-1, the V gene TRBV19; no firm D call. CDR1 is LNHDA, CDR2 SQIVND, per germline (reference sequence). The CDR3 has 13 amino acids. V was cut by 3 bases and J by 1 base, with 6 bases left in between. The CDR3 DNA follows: TGTGCCAGTAGTATCCGACAGAACACTGAAGCTTTCTTT. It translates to CASSIRQNTEAFF.

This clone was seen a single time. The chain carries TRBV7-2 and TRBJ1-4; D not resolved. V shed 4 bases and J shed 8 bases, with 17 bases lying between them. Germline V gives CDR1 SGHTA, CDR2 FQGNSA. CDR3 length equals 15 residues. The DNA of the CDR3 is TGTGCCAGCAGCTCGCCTCGGGGTTTAAAGGAAAAACTGTTTTTT. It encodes CASSSPRGLKEKLFF.

The chain's CDR3 is CASRKGQASYGYTF. The CDR3 nucleotides read TGTGCCAGTAGGAAGGGGCAGGCCTCCTATGGCTACACCTTC. The rearrangement joins TRBV19 to TRBJ1-2; D possibly corresponds to TRBD1 (5 bases). Germline CDR1 and CDR2: LNHDA and SQIVND (reference sequence). The CDR3 length is 14 residues. The V end lost 6 bases, the J end lost 4 bases, and 15 bases lay between the germline ends.

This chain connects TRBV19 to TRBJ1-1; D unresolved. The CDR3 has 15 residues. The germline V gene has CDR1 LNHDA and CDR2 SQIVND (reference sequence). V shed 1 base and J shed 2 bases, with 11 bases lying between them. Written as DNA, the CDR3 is TGTGCCAGTAGTATAGCGCGGGAAATAAACACTGAAGCTTTCTTT. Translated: CASSIAREINTEAFF. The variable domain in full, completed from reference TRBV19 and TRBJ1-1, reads DGGITQSPKYLFRKEGQNVTLSCEQNLNHDAMYWYRQDPGQGLRLIYYSQIVNDFQKGDIAEGYSVSREKKESFPLTVTSAQKNPTAFYLCASSIAREINTEAFFGQGTRLTVV.

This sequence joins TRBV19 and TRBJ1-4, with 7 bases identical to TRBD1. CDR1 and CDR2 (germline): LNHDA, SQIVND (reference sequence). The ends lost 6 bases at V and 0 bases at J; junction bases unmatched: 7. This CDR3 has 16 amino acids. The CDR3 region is CASSLQGFATNEKLFF. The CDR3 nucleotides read TGTGCCAGTAGCCTACAGGGGTTTGCAACTAATGAAAAACTGTTTTTT.

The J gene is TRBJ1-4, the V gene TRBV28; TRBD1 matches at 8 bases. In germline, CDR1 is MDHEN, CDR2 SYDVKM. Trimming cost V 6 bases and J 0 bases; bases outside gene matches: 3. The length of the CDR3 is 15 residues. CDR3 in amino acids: CASRRDRTTNEKLFF. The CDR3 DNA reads TGTGCCAGCAGAAGGGACAGGACAACTAATGAAAAACTGTTTTTT.

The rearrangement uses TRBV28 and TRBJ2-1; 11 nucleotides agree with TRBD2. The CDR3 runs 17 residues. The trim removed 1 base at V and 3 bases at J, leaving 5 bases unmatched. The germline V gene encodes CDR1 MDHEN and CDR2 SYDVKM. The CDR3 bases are TGTGCCAGCAGTTTATTAGCGGGAGGGCCGGGCTACAATGAGCAGTTCTTC. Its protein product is CASSLLAGGPGYNEQFF.

CDR3 nucleotide sequence: TGTGCCAGCAGCTCAGGGGACCTCGACACTGAAGCTTTCTTT. This codes for CASSSGDLDTEAFF. This chain links TRBV7-9 with TRBJ1-1, with D perhaps TRBD1 (6 bases). V was clipped by 4 bases and J by 3 bases, with 12 bases between them. Germline values: CDR1 SEHNR, CDR2 FQNEAQ (reference sequence). This CDR3 has 14 residues.

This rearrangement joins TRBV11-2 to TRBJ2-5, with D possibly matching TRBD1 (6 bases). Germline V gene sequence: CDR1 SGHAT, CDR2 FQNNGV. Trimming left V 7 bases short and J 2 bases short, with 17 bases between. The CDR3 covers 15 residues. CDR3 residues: CASTESGTRQETQYF. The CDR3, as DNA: TGTGCCAGCACCGAATCCGGGACAAGACAAGAGACCCAGTACTTC.

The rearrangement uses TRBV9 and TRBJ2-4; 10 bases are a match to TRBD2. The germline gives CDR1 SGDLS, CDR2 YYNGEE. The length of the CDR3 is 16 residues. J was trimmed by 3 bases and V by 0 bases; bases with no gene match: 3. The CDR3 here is CASSVASGGFKNIQYF. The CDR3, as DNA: TGTGCCAGCAGCGTAGCTAGCGGGGGATTCAAAAACATTCAGTACTTC.

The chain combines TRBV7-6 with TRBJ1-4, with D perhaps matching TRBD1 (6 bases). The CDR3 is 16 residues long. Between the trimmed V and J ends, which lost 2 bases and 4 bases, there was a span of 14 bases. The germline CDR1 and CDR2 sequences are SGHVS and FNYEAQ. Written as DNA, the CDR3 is TGTGCCAGCAGCTTATGGGACAAGGGAATTAATGAAAAACTGTTTTTT. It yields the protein CASSLWDKGINEKLFF. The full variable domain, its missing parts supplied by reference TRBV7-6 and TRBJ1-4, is GAGVSQSPRYKVTKRGQDVALRCDPISGHVSLYWYRQALGQGPEFLTYFNYEAQQDKSGLPNDRFSAERPEGSISTLTIQRTEQRDSAMYRCASSLWDKGINEKLFFGSGTQLSVL.

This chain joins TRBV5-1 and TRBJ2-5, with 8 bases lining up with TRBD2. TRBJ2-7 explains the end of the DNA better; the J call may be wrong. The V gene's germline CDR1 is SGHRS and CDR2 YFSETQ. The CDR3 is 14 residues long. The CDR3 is CASSNPLGGDEQYF. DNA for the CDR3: TGCGCCAGCAGCAACCCGCTCGGGGGGGACGAGCAGTACTTC.

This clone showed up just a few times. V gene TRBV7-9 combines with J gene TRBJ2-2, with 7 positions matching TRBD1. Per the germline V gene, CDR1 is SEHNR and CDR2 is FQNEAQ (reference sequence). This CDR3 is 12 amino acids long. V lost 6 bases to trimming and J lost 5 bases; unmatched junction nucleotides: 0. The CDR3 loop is CASRQGTGELFF. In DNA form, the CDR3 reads TGTGCCAGCAGACAGGGGACCGGGGAGCTGTTTTTT.

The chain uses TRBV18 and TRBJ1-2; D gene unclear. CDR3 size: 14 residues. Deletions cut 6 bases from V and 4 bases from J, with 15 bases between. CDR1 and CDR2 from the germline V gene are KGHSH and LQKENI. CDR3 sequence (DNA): TGTGCCAGCTCCGGCGCGGGCCGAGGCTATGGCTACACCTTC. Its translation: CASSGAGRGYGYTF.

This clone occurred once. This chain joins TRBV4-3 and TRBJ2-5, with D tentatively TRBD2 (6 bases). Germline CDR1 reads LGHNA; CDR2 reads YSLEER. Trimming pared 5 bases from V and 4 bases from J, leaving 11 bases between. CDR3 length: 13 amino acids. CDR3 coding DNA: TGCGCCAGCAGCAAAAGACTAGGAGAGACCCAGTACTTC. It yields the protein CASSKRLGETQYF.